This T cell receptor beta chain originates from a study of T cell responses to AZD1222 COVID-19 vaccine. Timing groups of about 4 and about 12 weeks for second doses were pooled. Sequenced by immunoSEQ multiplex PCR; TCRdb stores in-frame clones only, minus some. The top ten clones hold 40% to 55% of a sample with 60,000 to 80,000 clones, 80% of them seen once. The CDR3 loop spans 14 amino acids. V lost 5 bases and J lost 7; bases outside the gene matches: 8. Germline CDR1 reads SGHAT; CDR2 reads FQNNGV. This sequence joins TRBV11-2 and TRBJ2-1; 7 nucleotides line up with TRBD2. The TCR originated in an adult who received the AZD1222 COVID-19 vaccine. Specimen: peripheral blood, collected 28 days after the second AZD1222 dose. The CDR3 sequence: CASSIPGTTNEQFF. The CDR3 nucleotides read TGTGCCAGCAGCATCCCCGGGACTACAAATGAGCAGTTCTTC.